This entry concerns a single T cell receptor beta chain. The data belong to a study of shared clonotypes between healthy human individuals. Measured with immunoSEQ multiplex PCR; TCRdb has only the in-frame clones, and not every one. The table lists around 990,000 clones, 77% of them singletons, with 0.89% in the top ten. V gave up 0 bases and J gave up 0 bases, with 6 bases separating them. The CDR3 has 16 amino acids. The V gene's germline CDR1 is MNHEY and CDR2 SVGAGI. The sequence was obtained from a man in his late teens or twenties in good health. Some clones in this sample may be carry-over from other donors' samples. The chain recombines TRBV6-5 with TRBJ2-6; TRBD2 might be the D (5 bases). Sequencing input: memory CD4+ T cells from PBMCs. Specified subset: CD45RA-negative fraction. The CDR3 is CASSYSRGSGANVLTF. For the CDR3, the DNA is TGTGCCAGCAGTTACTCCCGGGGCTCTGGGGCCAACGTCCTGACTTTC.